This T cell receptor (beta chain) is from a study of spatial heterogeneity in lung cancer (dated by TCRdb to the late 2010s). At the level of the whole study: Beta-chain transcripts were consistently detected in greater numbers than alpha-chain transcripts, which likely reflected higher beta-chain transcript abundance. TCR transcript counts in tumor regions correlated strongly with a T cell transcriptional module score from matched bulk RNA-seq. In the raw uncorrected reads, each unique combination of TCR and UMI appeared more than ten times on average. In non-small cell lung cancer, the study made a quantitative comparison of TCR alpha and beta repertoires among multiple tumor regions, matched nontumor lung and blood. TCR repertoire features were related to nonsynonymous mutation counts determined by whole-exome sequencing of tumor tissue. At surgery, both alpha and beta chains were TCR-sequenced in 200 to 250 tumor regions, 63 to 65 matched nontumor lung samples and a few dozen PBMC samples.

This clonotype was observed many times. The clone's antigen remains unknown. No much larger clonotype is one base removed from it; base qualities were not supplied. Because this beta chain is a stray read in a library intended to capture alpha chains, its abundance should not be given much weight. Study-wide conclusions, independent of this receptor: TCR-seq coverage of tumor T cells was estimated to be only about 7% for alpha chains and about 12% for beta chains. Additional single-cell paired TCR alpha and beta sequencing was considered necessary to confirm, at a functional level, the hypothesis that regional TCRs recognize regional mutations. Counts of ubiquitous and regional expanded TCRs correlated with counts of ubiquitous and regional nonsynonymous mutations, respectively. The tumor nonsynonymous mutation count correlated with the number of expanded alpha and beta TCRs within the tumor.

As encoded in the germline V gene (reference sequence), CDR1 is DFQATT while CDR2 is SNEGSKA. Trimming removed 5 bases from V and 4 bases from J, leaving 8 bases between the germline ends. Including the terminal cysteine and phenylalanine, the CDR3 comprises 11 residues. CDR3 DNA only is kept here, 33 bases in frame from base 1. The label giving this sample's time point can be read as: sample taken at primary tumor resection. The donors were some 76 patients from the lung TRACERx cohort who had early-stage, untreated non-small cell lung cancer. For TCR sequencing, whole RNA was extracted from tumor and nontumor lung tissue, or from cryopreserved PBMC samples, and no cell sorting was done. Only patients for whom sufficient RNA was available from at least two tumor regions were selected for TCR sequencing. Before being selected, tumor and adjacent nontumor lung specimens were reviewed by a lung pathologist.

Receptor amplification or capture employed 5' RACE. The sample was run on a NextSeq 500. The TCR library protocol attached a unique molecular identifier to each TCR cDNA molecule to allow correction of PCR and sequencing errors. The original pipeline was this. TCR identification, UMI-based error correction and CDR3 extraction were performed with Decombinator tools. TCRs above a frequency of 2 per 1,000, corresponding to the top 1% of the tumor frequency distribution, were defined as expanded. Expanded tumor TCRs statistically deemed absent (corrected P<0.05) from at least one tumor region were classed as regional, and all other expanded tumor TCRs were classed as ubiquitous. Rényi diversity was computed with the R vegan package after subsampling each repertoire 100 times to 5,000 TCRs. CDR3 similarity networks were built from amino acid triplet string-kernel similarity, with CDR3s being connected when pairwise similarity was above 0.82. TCRdb handled the public reads itself, with Q25 trimming in fastp and clone calling in MiXCR, and kept productive beta chains. Here each entry gathers all rows of one CDR3 protein and keeps the most common genes and DNA. TCRdb, not the authors, supplied the V and J calls. The sample table contains under 14,000 distinct CDR3 sequences; only one count was recorded for around 8% of them. The top ten hold approximately 20% of the sample.

The receptor was derived from a female donor with early-stage non-small cell lung cancer. Material: lung tumor tissue, obtained at surgery. The chain couples TRBV20-1 to TRBJ1-1; the D gene cannot be resolved reliably. The CDR3 has the sequence CSASGSTEAFF. At the DNA level, the sequence is TGCAGTGCTTCAGGTAGCACTGAAGCTTTCTTT.